This TCR beta chain emerged from a study of human T cells and chemical hapten exposure. Documented time point: patch test 3, about 24 weeks after DPC sensitization. Sample treatment: therapeutic diphenylcyclopropenone sensitization with weekly scalp DPC. The sample holds one count of this clonotype. Via MiXCR, TCRdb re-called the RACE reads, giving one row per CDR3 protein. The data hold approximately 110,000 distinct CDR3 sequences, with under 40% observed a single time. This CDR3 spans 14 amino acids. With 4 bases clipped from V and 3 bases from J, the junction kept 5 bases outside the gene matches. Germline CDR1 is SQVTM and CDR2 is ANQGSEA.

The source of this sequence is a man between 35 and 55 years old with alopecia areata. Some clones in this sample may be carry-over from other donors' samples. This chain joins TRBV29-1 and TRBJ1-4; TRBD1 aligns across 7 bases. This material consisted of whole blood, taken in connection with sensitization to the hapten diphenylcyclopropenone (DPC). CDR3 sequence: CSVGVGQANEKLFF. The CDR3 DNA reads as TGCAGCGTTGGAGTAGGACAGGCTAATGAAAAACTGTTTTTT.